This T cell receptor (beta chain) was captured in a study of blood T cell repertoires in COVID-19. Study-level background: PBMCs, B-cell-depleted T cells, or T cells were the source of the cDNA or gDNA that made up the material.

Cohorts were determined from participant-reported clinical history. Only in-frame clones appear in the TCRdb table, and some are missing; sequencing was by immunoSEQ multiplex PCR. The sample carries fewer than 500,000 clones, approximately 89% recorded once. V lost 6 bases and J 5 bases, leaving 11 bases between the germline ends. This CDR3 region has 13 residues. Germline CDR1 MNHEY, CDR2 SMNVEV (reference sequence). Sequencing was carried out using PBMCs or T cells enriched from blood (not recorded which). This clonotype originated in a man between 25 and 39 years old who had recovered from COVID-19. The V gene is TRBV27, the J gene TRBJ1-5; D perhaps matches TRBD1 (6 bases). In nucleotides, the CDR3 is TGTGCCAGCAGCGACCAGGGGTATCAGCCCCAGCATTTT. Residues: CASSDQGYQPQHF.